The clone carrying this TCR beta chain was seen at least ten times. What it binds is unknown. The germline gene is not matched at one end of the junction; a read error may be the cause. This specimen comes from a study of T cell repertoires in cytomegalovirus infection. About the study: Public TCR beta signatures provided an indication of both CMV infection and a matching HLA type.

The CDR3 is 13 amino acids. MiXCR was run by TCRdb on the reads, yielding one entry per CDR3 protein. The sample holds 600,000 to 800,000 distinct CDR3 sequences, 20% to 25% seen once. Study-wide findings and caveats: Accumulated public TCR beta family frequency recognized individuals carrying CMV together with the relevant HLA.

This clonotype originated in a human donor in good health (CMV status not recorded). Some clones in this sample may be carry-over from other donors' samples. Specimen: CD8+ T cells from PBMCs. This sequence joins TRBV12-3 or TRBV12-4 and TRBJ1-1; perhaps TRBD1 as D (5 bases). The CDR3 loop is CASSLGVITEAFF. The CDR3 DNA reads as TGTGCCAGCAGCTTAGGGGTAATCACTGAAGCTTTCTTT.